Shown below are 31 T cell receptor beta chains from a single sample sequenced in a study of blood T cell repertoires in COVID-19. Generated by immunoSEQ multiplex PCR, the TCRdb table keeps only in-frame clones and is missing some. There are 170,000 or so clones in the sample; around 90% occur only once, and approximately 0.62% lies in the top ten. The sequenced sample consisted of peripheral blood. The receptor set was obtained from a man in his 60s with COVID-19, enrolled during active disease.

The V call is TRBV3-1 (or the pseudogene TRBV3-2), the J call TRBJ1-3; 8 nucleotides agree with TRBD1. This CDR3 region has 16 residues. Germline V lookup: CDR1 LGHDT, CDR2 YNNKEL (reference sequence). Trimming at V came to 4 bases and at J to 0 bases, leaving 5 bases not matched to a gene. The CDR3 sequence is CASSPRGLNSGNTIYF. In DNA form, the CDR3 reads TGTGCCAGCAGCCCCAGGGGGCTTAACTCTGGAAACACCATATATTTT.

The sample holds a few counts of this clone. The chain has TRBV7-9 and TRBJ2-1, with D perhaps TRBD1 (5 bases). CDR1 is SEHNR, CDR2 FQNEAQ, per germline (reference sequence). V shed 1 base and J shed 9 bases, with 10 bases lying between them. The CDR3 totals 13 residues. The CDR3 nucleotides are TGTGCCAGCAGCTTAGTTATAGGGGTTGAGCAGTTCTTC. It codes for CASSLVIGVEQFF.

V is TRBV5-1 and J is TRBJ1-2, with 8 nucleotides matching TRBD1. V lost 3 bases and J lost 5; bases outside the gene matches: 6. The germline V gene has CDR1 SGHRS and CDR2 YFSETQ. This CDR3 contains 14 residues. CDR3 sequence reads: CASSSGQAHYGYTF. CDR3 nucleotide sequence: TGCGCCAGCAGCTCGGGACAGGCCCATTATGGCTACACCTTC.

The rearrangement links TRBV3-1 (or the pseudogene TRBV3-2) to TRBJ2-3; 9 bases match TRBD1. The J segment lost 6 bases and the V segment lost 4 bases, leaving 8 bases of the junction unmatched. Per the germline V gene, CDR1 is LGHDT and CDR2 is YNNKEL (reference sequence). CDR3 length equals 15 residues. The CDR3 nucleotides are TGTGCCAGCAGCCCGACAGGGGGAGGGCGGGATACGCAGTATTTT. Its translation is CASSPTGGGRDTQYF.

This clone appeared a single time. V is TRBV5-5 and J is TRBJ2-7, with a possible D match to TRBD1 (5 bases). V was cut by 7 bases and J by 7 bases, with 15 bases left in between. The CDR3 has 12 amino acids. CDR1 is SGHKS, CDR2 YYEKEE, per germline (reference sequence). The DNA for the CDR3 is TGTGCCAGCGGTTACCAGGGTGAGGAGCAGTACTTC. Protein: CASGYQGEEQYF.

CDR3 DNA: TGTGCCAGTAGAGAGACAGGGCCAAGACACGAAAAACTGTTTTTT. Translated: CASRETGPRHEKLFF. This chain joins TRBV19 and TRBJ1-4; the match to TRBD1 covers 7 bases. This CDR3 has 15 amino acids. J was trimmed by 8 bases and V by 6 bases; bases with no gene match: 12. Germline V gene sequence: CDR1 LNHDA, CDR2 SQIVND (reference sequence).

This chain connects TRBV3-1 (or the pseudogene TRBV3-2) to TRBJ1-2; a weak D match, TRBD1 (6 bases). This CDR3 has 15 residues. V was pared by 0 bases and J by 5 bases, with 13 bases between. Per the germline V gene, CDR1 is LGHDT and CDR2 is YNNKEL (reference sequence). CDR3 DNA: TGTGCCAGCAGCCAAGAAAGTGGCAGGGGATATGGCTACACCTTC. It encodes CASSQESGRGYGYTF.

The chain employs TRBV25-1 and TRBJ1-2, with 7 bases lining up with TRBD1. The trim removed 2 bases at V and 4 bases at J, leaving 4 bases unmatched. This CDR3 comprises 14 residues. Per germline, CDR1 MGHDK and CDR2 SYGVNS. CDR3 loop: CASSEGQAIYGYTF. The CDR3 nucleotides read TGTGCCAGCAGTGAAGGACAGGCCATCTATGGCTACACCTTC.

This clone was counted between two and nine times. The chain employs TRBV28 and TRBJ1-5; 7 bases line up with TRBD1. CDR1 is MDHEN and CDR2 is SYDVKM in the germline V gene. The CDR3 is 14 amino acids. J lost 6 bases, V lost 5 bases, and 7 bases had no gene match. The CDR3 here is CASSLRGRTQPQHF. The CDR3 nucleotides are TGTGCCAGCAGTCTCAGGGGGAGGACTCAGCCCCAGCATTTT.

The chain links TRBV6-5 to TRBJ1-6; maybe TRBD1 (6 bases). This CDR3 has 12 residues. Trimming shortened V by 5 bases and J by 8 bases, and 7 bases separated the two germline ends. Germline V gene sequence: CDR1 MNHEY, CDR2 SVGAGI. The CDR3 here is CASSPGDSPLHF. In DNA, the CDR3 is TGTGCCAGCAGTCCAGGGGATTCACCCCTCCACTTT.

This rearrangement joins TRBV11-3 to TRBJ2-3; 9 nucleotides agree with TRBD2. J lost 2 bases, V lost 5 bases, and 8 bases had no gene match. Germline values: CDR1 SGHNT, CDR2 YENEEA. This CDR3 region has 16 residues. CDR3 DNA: TGTGCCAGCAGCCCCGGGACTAGCCCGTCCACAGATACGCAGTATTTT. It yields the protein CASSPGTSPSTDTQYF.

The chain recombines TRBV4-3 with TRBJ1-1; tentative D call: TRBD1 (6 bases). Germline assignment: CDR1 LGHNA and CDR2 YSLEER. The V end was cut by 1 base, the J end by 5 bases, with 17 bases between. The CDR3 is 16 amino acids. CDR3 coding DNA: TGCGCCAGCAGCCAAGGGACAGCCCTGTTGGGGACTGAAGCTTTCTTT. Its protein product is CASSQGTALLGTEAFF.

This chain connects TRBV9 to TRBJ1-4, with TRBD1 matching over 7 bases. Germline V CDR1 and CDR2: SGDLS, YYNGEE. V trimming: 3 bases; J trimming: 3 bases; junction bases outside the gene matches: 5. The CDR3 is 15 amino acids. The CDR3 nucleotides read TGTGCCAGCAGCGCGAGACAGGGCTCTAATGAAAAACTGTTTTTT. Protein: CASSARQGSNEKLFF.

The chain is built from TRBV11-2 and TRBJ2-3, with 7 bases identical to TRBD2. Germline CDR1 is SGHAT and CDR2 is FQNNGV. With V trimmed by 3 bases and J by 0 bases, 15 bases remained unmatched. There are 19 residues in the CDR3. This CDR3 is CASSLGRWGGTTSTDTQYF. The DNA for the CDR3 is TGTGCCAGCAGCTTGGGAAGGTGGGGGGGAACCACTAGCACAGATACGCAGTATTTT.

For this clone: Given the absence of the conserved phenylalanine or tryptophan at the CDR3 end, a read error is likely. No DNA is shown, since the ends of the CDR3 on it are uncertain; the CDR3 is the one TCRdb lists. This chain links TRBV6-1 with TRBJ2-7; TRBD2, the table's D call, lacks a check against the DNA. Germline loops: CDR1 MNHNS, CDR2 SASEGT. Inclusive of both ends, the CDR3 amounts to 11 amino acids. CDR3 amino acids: CASSERHPRVI.

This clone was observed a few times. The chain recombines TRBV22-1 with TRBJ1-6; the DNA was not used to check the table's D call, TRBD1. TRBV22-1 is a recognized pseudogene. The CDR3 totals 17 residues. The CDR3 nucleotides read TGTCCTGGGAGCGCACGTTCAAAACAGCTCTATAATTCACCCCTCCACTTT. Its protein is CPGSARSKQLYNSPLHF.

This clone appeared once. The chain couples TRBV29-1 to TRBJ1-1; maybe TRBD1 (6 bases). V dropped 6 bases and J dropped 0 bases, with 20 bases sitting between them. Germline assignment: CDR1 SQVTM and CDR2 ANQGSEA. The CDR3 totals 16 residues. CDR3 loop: CSVPRDTLRMNTEAFF. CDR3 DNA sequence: TGCAGCGTGCCCCGGGACACATTAAGGATGAACACTGAAGCTTTCTTT.

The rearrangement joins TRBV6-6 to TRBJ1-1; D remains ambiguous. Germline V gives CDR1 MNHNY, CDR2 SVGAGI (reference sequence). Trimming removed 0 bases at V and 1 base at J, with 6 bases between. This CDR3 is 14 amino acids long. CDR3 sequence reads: CASSYSEENTEAFF. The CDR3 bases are TGTGCCAGCAGTTACTCGGAGGAGAACACTGAAGCTTTCTTT.

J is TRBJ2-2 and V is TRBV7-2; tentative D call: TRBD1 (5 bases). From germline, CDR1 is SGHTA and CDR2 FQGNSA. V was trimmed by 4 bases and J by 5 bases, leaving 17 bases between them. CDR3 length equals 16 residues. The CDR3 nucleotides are TGTGCCAGCAGCTATTCCGGACAAACCCCAACCGGGGAGCTGTTTTTT. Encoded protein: CASSYSGQTPTGELFF. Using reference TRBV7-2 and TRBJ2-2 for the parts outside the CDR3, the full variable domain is GAGVSQSPSNKVTEKGKDVELRCDPISGHTALYWYRQSLGQGLEFLIYFQGNSAPDKSGLPSDRFSAERTGGSVSTLTIQRTQQEDSAVYLCASSYSGQTPTGELFFGEGSRLTVL.

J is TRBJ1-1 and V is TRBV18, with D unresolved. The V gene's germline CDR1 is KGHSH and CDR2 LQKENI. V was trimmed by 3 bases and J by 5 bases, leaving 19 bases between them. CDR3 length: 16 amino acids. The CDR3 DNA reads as TGTGCCAGCTCACCCCCGTCAGCGGGAGTAGGGACTGAAGCTTTCTTT. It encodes CASSPPSAGVGTEAFF.

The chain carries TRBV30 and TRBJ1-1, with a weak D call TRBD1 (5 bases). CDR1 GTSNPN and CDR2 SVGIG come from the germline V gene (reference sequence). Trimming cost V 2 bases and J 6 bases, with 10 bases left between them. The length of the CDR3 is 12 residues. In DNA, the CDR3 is TGTGCCTGGAGTTCAGGGTCTGCTGAAGCTTTCTTT. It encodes CAWSSGSAEAFF.

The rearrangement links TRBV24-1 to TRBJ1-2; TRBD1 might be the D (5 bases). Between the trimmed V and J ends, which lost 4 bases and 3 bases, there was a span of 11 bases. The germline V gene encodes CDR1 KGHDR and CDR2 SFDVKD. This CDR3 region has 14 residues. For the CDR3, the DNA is TGTGCCACCAGTGACGCCGACAGATACTATGGCTACACCTTC. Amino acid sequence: CATSDADRYYGYTF.

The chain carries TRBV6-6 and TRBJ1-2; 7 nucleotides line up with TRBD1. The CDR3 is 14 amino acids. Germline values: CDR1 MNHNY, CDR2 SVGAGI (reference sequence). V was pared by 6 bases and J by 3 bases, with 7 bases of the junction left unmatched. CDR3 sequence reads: CASSVPGTDYGYTF. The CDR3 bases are TGTGCCAGCAGCGTCCCCGGGACAGACTATGGCTACACCTTC.

The CDR3 coding sequence is TGTGCCAGCAGCGGGGAACTGGGAGGGGCAGGAAACACCATATATTTT. This gives the protein CASSGELGGAGNTIYF. The gene calls are TRBV9 and TRBJ1-3; maybe TRBD1 (5 bases). This CDR3 contains 16 residues. The V end lost 3 bases, the J end lost 4 bases, and 17 bases lay between the germline ends. Germline V lookup: CDR1 SGDLS, CDR2 YYNGEE.

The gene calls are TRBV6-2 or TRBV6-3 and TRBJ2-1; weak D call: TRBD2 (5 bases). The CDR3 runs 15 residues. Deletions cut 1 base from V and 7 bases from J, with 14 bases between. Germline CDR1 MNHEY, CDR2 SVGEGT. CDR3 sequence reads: CASSYFEGPRNEQFF. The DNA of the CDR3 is TGTGCCAGCAGTTACTTCGAGGGCCCGAGGAATGAGCAGTTCTTC.

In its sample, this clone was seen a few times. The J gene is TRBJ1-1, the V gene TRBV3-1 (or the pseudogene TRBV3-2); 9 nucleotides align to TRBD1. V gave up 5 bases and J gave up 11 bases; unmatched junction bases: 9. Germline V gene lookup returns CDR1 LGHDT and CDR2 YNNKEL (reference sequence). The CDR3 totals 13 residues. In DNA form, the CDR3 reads TGTGCCAGCAGCGAAACAGGGGGCGCGGCGGCTTTCTTT. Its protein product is CASSETGGAAAFF.

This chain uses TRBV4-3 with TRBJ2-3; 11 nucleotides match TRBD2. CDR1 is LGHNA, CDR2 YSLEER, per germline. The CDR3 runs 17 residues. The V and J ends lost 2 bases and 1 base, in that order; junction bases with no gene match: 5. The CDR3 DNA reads TGCGCCAGCAGCCAATTTGCTAGCGGGGGGCGCACAGATACGCAGTATTTT. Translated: CASSQFASGGRTDTQYF.

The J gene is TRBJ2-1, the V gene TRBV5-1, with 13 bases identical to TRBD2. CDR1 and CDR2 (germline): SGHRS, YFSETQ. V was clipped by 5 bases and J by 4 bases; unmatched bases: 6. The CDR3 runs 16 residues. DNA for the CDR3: TGCGCCAGCAGAAGGACTAGCGGGGGCCAATACAATGAGCAGTTCTTC. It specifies CASRRTSGGQYNEQFF.

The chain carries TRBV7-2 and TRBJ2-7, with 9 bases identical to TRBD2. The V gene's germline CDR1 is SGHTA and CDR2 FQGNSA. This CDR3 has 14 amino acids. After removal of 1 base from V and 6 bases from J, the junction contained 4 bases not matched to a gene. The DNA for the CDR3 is TGTGCCAGCAGCTTAGGCGGGGGGGCCGCCGAGCAGTACTTC. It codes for CASSLGGGAAEQYF. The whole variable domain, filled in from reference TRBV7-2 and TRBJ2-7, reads GAGVSQSPSNKVTEKGKDVELRCDPISGHTALYWYRQSLGQGLEFLIYFQGNSAPDKSGLPSDRFSAERTGGSVSTLTIQRTQQEDSAVYLCASSLGGGAAEQYFGPGTRLTVT.

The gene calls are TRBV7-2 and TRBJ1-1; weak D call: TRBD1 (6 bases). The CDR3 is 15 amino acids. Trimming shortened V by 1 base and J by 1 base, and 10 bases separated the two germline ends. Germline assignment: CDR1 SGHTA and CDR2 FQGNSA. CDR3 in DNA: TGTGCCAGCAGCTTAGTTCCAGGGGCGAACACTGAAGCTTTCTTT. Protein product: CASSLVPGANTEAFF.

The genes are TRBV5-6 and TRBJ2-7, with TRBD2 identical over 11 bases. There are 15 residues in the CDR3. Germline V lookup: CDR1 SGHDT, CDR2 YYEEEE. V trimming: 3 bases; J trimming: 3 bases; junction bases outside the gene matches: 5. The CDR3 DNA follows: TGTGCCAGCAGCTCTGGACTAGCGGGCTACTACGAGCAGTACTTC. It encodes CASSSGLAGYYEQYF.